The clone carrying this T cell receptor beta chain was found a few times. No antigen is known for it. With 3 bases clipped from V and 0 bases from J, the junction kept 7 bases outside the gene matches. The CDR3 is 15 amino acids. Per germline, CDR1 GTSNPN and CDR2 SVGIG (reference sequence). This sample is part of a study of response to subunit inactivated influenza vaccine. Study-level results: Researchers suggested that each seasonal influenza vaccination recruits few new T cells.

TCRdb processed the RT-PCR reads anew with MiXCR; each CDR3 protein has one entry. Found here are some 520,000 distinct CDR3 sequences, 16% of them singletons; the top ten hold roughly 3.1%. The chain joins TRBV30 to TRBJ2-7, with 8 nucleotides matching TRBD1. The sequence was collected from a man aged 50 to 75 who received an inactivated influenza vaccine. The source material was CD4+ T cells sorted from PBMCs, sampled roughly 24 months after vaccination. CDR3 DNA: TGTGCCTGGAGCCCCGGGACAGGTGGCTCCTACGAGCAGTACTTC. The encoded protein is CAWSPGTGGSYEQYF.